Presented here are 28 T cell receptor beta chains from one specimen sequenced in a study of T cell changes during pregnancy in multiple sclerosis. Data came from immunoSEQ multiplex PCR; TCRdb stores just in-frame clones and leaves some out. The sample carries about 57,000 clones, over 80% recorded once. This sample comprised CD4+ T cells from peripheral blood mononuclear cells, obtained in the third trimester of pregnancy. The receptor source for this set is a female donor with multiple sclerosis, enrolled in a pregnancy study.

The rearrangement joins TRBV5-4 to TRBJ2-7; weak D call: TRBD2 (6 bases). The CDR3 loop spans 15 amino acids. CDR1 and CDR2 (germline): SGHNT, YYREEE (reference sequence). V lost 2 bases to trimming and J lost 0 bases, with 12 bases between them. This CDR3 is CASSFRVGGSYEQYF. CDR3 sequence (DNA): TGTGCCAGCAGCTTCCGGGTCGGGGGCTCCTACGAGCAGTACTTC.

The genes are TRBV19 and TRBJ2-5, with 9 nucleotides matching TRBD1. The CDR3 consists of 15 residues. Trimming took 3 bases from V and 5 from J; bases not matched to a gene: 7. The V gene's germline CDR1 is LNHDA and CDR2 SQIVND (reference sequence). The CDR3 spells CASSIGDRDSETQYF. CDR3 nucleotides: TGTGCCAGTAGTATTGGGGACAGGGATTCGGAGACCCAGTACTTC.

This chain joins TRBV7-3 and TRBJ2-7; D gene ambiguous. V shed 0 bases and J shed 5 bases, with 11 bases lying between them. This CDR3 region has 14 residues. Germline loops: CDR1 SGHTA, CDR2 FQGTGA. CDR3 in DNA: TGTGCCAGCAGCTTAACGGTACATTCCCACGAGCAGTACTTC. Its translation: CASSLTVHSHEQYF.

V gene TRBV5-4 combines with J gene TRBJ1-1, with TRBD1 as a possible D gene (5 bases). V was pared by 0 bases and J by 1 base, with 10 bases between. The CDR3 spans 15 residues. In germline, CDR1 is SGHNT, CDR2 YYREEE (reference sequence). CDR3 residues: CASSLAGGRNTEAFF. For the CDR3, the DNA is TGTGCCAGCAGCTTGGCCGGGGGGAGGAACACTGAAGCTTTCTTT.

The J gene is TRBJ1-1, the V gene TRBV9; TRBD1 is a possible D gene (6 bases). Trimming took off 2 bases at V and 2 bases at J, with 13 bases between the two ends. Germline V gene lookup returns CDR1 SGDLS and CDR2 YYNGEE. The CDR3 totals 15 residues. CDR3 sequence reads: CASSVLDSLNTEAFF. The DNA for the CDR3 is TGTGCCAGCAGCGTGCTGGACAGCCTCAACACTGAAGCTTTCTTT.

The chain has TRBV10-3 and TRBJ2-2; 11 bases are a match to TRBD1. From germline, CDR1 is ENHRY and CDR2 SYGVKD. After removal of 10 bases from V and 6 bases from J, the junction contained 10 bases not matched to a gene. This CDR3 is 15 amino acids long. The chain's CDR3 is CASALGQGAAGELFF. The CDR3 DNA is TGTGCCAGCGCACTAGGACAGGGGGCTGCCGGGGAGCTGTTTTTT.

The rearrangement uses TRBV6-5 and TRBJ2-7; D is ambiguous. The CDR3 totals 14 residues. V shed 6 bases and J shed 1 base, with 13 bases lying between them. Per germline, CDR1 MNHEY and CDR2 SVGAGI. CDR3 amino acids: CASSPDTRSYEQYF. The CDR3 coding sequence is TGTGCCAGCAGCCCCGACACCAGATCCTACGAGCAGTACTTC.

The chain is built from TRBV29-1 and TRBJ1-2; 10 nucleotides match TRBD1. Germline assignment: CDR1 SQVTM and CDR2 ANQGSEA. The CDR3 loop spans 16 amino acids. V shed 7 bases and J 1 base; nucleotides not matched to a gene: 12. CDR3 nucleotides: TGCAGCGAACCATACCGAGGACAGGGGGGTAACTATGGCTACACCTTC. Encoded protein: CSEPYRGQGGNYGYTF.

This clone was counted once. The same CDR3 can be traced to other DNA sequences in this sample. This chain connects TRBV29-1 to TRBJ1-1, with D possibly matching TRBD1 (5 bases). Germline V gives CDR1 SQVTM, CDR2 ANQGSEA. Trimming left V 6 bases short and J 0 bases short, with 11 bases between. The CDR3 totals 13 residues. The CDR3 coding sequence is TGCAGCGTAAGGGGCCGCATGAACACTGAAGCTTTCTTT. Translation gives CSVRGRMNTEAFF.

This chain joins TRBV25-1 and TRBJ1-4; D call uncertain. Looked up from germline, CDR1 is MGHDK and CDR2 is SYGVNS. V dropped 5 bases and J dropped 7 bases, with 17 bases sitting between them. The CDR3 sequence is 15 residues long. The CDR3 DNA reads as TGTGCCAGCAGTCCACCAATGGCGGCCAGTGAAAAACTGTTTTTT. Encoded protein: CASSPPMAASEKLFF.

The chain combines TRBV4-3 with TRBJ2-7; 9 bases agree with TRBD2. Germline loops: CDR1 LGHNA, CDR2 YSLEER. V was pared by 5 bases and J by 3 bases, with 14 bases of the junction left unmatched. This CDR3 contains 17 residues. This CDR3 is CASSKRAGAGGSYEQYF. In nucleotides, the CDR3 is TGCGCCAGCAGCAAAAGGGCGGGAGCGGGGGGAAGCTACGAGCAGTACTTC.

The chain combines TRBV6-1 with TRBJ2-1; 9 bases align to TRBD1. After removal of 5 bases from V and 4 bases from J, the junction contained 3 bases not matched to a gene. The CDR3 spans 14 residues. Germline loops: CDR1 MNHNS, CDR2 SASEGT. The CDR3 DNA reads as TGTGCCAGCAGTACCGGGACAGGGTACAATGAGCAGTTCTTC. The encoded protein is CASSTGTGYNEQFF.

The chain couples TRBV7-2 to TRBJ2-7, with 11 nucleotides matching TRBD2. Trimming at V came to 2 bases and at J to 2 bases, leaving 2 bases not matched to a gene. Germline loops: CDR1 SGHTA, CDR2 FQGNSA. CDR3 length: 15 residues. CDR3 DNA: TGTGCCAGCAGCTTAAATAGCGGGGGGGCCTACGAGCAGTACTTC. Amino acids: CASSLNSGGAYEQYF.

The J gene is TRBJ1-2, the V gene TRBV4-1, with D uncertain. V lost 1 base and J lost 6, with 9 bases in between. Looked up from germline, CDR1 is MGHRA and CDR2 is YSYEKL. CDR3 size: 13 residues. The CDR3 nucleotides read TGCGCCAGCAGCCAAGGGGTAGCGGATGGCTACACCTTC. Translating gives CASSQGVADGYTF.

The rearrangement links TRBV7-2 to TRBJ1-6; perhaps TRBD1 as D (6 bases). Germline CDR1 and CDR2: SGHTA and FQGNSA. The CDR3 loop spans 13 amino acids. Trimming took off 8 bases at V and 6 bases at J, with 11 bases between the two ends. CDR3 residues: CASAGGVNSPLHF. CDR3 coding DNA: TGTGCCAGCGCGGGGGGCGTTAATTCACCCCTCCACTTT. The whole variable domain, filled in from reference TRBV7-2 and TRBJ1-6, reads GAGVSQSPSNKVTEKGKDVELRCDPISGHTALYWYRQSLGQGLEFLIYFQGNSAPDKSGLPSDRFSAERTGGSVSTLTIQRTQQEDSAVYLCASAGGVNSPLHFGNGTRLTVT.

The chain employs TRBV27 and TRBJ2-7; perhaps TRBD2 as D (5 bases). Germline lookup yields CDR1 MNHEY and CDR2 SMNVEV (reference sequence). V lost 1 base and J lost 6, with 10 bases in between. The CDR3 is made up of 13 amino acids. The DNA for the CDR3 is TGTGCCAGCAGTTTATTGGGGAGCCGCGAGCAGTACTTC. It codes for CASSLLGSREQYF.

The chain employs TRBV29-1 and TRBJ1-2, with D possibly matching TRBD1 (5 bases). CDR1 and CDR2 from the germline V gene are SQVTM and ANQGSEA. V dropped 2 bases and J dropped 3 bases, with 7 bases sitting between them. CDR3 size: 12 residues. This CDR3 is CSVEKGDYGYTF. In DNA, the CDR3 is TGCAGCGTTGAAAAAGGGGACTATGGCTACACCTTC.

This clone was seen once. The rearrangement links TRBV4-1 to TRBJ2-3; possible D gene TRBD2, 7 bases. V lost 3 bases and J lost 6, with 16 bases in between. The CDR3 covers 15 residues. CDR1 is MGHRA, CDR2 YSYEKL, per germline. The CDR3 region has the DNA TGCGCCAGCAGCCAGGAAACGGGGGGCCGGGATACGCAGTATTTT. It encodes CASSQETGGRDTQYF.

This clone appeared a single time. The chain has TRBV5-1 and TRBJ1-2, with a tentative D call TRBD1 (5 bases). Between the trimmed V and J ends, which lost 0 bases and 5 bases, there was a span of 14 bases. The CDR3 spans 15 residues. Germline V gene data show CDR1 as SGHRS and CDR2 as YFSETQ. The CDR3 DNA reads TGCGCCAGCAGCTTGGCAGCAGGGTTGGAATATGGCTACACCTTC. Translated: CASSLAAGLEYGYTF.

The V call is TRBV2, the J call TRBJ2-7; TRBD2 matches at 7 bases. Germline trimming cut 8 bases from V and 0 bases from J; bases unmatched to any gene: 4. This CDR3 is built from 13 residues. CDR1 and CDR2 from the germline V gene are SNHLY and FYNNEI. The CDR3 DNA follows: TGTGCCAGCGGGGGGGTCTTCTCCTACGAGCAGTACTTC. Translated: CASGGVFSYEQYF.

This chain uses TRBV5-1 with TRBJ2-5; 10 bases line up with TRBD1. Germline V gene lookup returns CDR1 SGHRS and CDR2 YFSETQ. The CDR3 length is 16 residues. Trimming took 3 bases from V and 2 from J; bases not matched to a gene: 7. In DNA, the CDR3 is TGCGCCAGCAGCTGGGAGCGGACAGGGGGGCAAGAGACCCAGTACTTC. Its protein is CASSWERTGGQETQYF.

CDR3 residues: CASTISQGRSSYNEQFF. The CDR3 DNA reads TGTGCCAGCACCATCAGTCAAGGTCGGAGCTCCTACAATGAGCAGTTCTTC. V gene TRBV4-2 combines with J gene TRBJ2-1; the D is unclear. CDR1 is LGHNA, CDR2 YNFKEQ, per germline. V was trimmed by 7 bases and J by 0 bases, leaving 19 bases between them. The CDR3 spans 17 residues.

The chain recombines TRBV20-1 with TRBJ2-4; 8 bases are a match to TRBD1. The CDR3 spans 11 residues. Unmatched junction bases numbered 0, after V lost 5 bases and J lost 6 bases. The germline CDR1 and CDR2 sequences are DFQATT and SNEGSKA (reference sequence). In nucleotides, the CDR3 is TGCAGTGCTGACAGGGGAAACATTCAGTACTTC. It specifies CSADRGNIQYF.

The rearrangement links TRBV5-6 to TRBJ1-4, with 7 bases matching TRBD1. CDR3 size: 16 residues. V lost 0 bases, J lost 7 bases, and 9 bases stayed unmatched. Germline V gene data show CDR1 as SGHDT and CDR2 as YYEEEE. Here the CDR3 reads CASSLAQTGPFEKLFF. The CDR3 region has the DNA TGTGCCAGCAGCTTGGCCCAGACAGGGCCCTTTGAAAAACTGTTTTTT.

This clone appeared once. The chain has TRBV5-1 and TRBJ2-5; 7 nucleotides agree with TRBD2. Germline values: CDR1 SGHRS, CDR2 YFSETQ. The CDR3 runs to 17 residues. Trimming cost V 4 bases and J 2 bases; bases outside gene matches: 14. CDR3 in amino acids: CASSPGGLGARQETQYF. The CDR3 DNA is TGCGCCAGCAGCCCGGGGGGTCTAGGGGCCCGGCAAGAGACCCAGTACTTC.

In its sample, this clone was seen once. The CDR3 DNA follows: TGTGCCAGCAGGGTTCTAGCGGGGGGCGATGTAGCCAAAAACATTCAGTACTTC. As protein: CASRVLAGGDVAKNIQYF. The chain couples TRBV2 to TRBJ2-4, with 11 bases matching TRBD2. CDR1 is SNHLY, CDR2 FYNNEI, per germline. The V gene end was trimmed by 6 bases and the J gene end by 0 bases; junction bases not matched to a gene: 10. CDR3 size: 18 residues.

The chain joins TRBV9 to TRBJ2-1, with 11 positions matching TRBD2. The CDR3 is 16 amino acids. Germline CDR1 SGDLS, CDR2 YYNGEE. V dropped 3 bases and J dropped 5; count of bases not matched to a gene: 7. DNA of the CDR3: TGTGCCAGCAGCGGCATAGCGGGGGGGCTCCACAATGAGCAGTTCTTC. It is translated as CASSGIAGGLHNEQFF. The full variable domain, rest sourced from reference TRBV9 and TRBJ2-1, is DSGVTQTPKHLITATGQRVTLRCSPRSGDLSVYWYQQSLDQGLQFLIQYYNGEERAKGNILERFSAQQFPDLHSELNLSSLELGDSALYFCASSGIAGGLHNEQFFGPGTRLTVL.

The rearrangement uses TRBV7-9 and TRBJ1-2; 7 bases line up with TRBD1. This CDR3 comprises 15 residues. Germline V CDR1 and CDR2: SEHNR, FQNEAQ (reference sequence). The ends lost 4 bases at V and 8 bases at J; junction bases unmatched: 13. As DNA, the CDR3 is TGTGCCAGCAGCTCAACGACAGGGAAACTGGGGGGCTACACCTTC. It yields the protein CASSSTTGKLGGYTF.